Listed here are 5 T cell receptor beta chains from one sample, sequenced in a study of OX40 agonist ivuxolimab in advanced cancers. Measured with immunoSEQ multiplex PCR; TCRdb has only the in-frame clones, and not every one. The table includes about 19,000 clones, approximately 83% detected once. Specimen: CD4+ or CD8+ T cells sorted from blood, collected in a trial of the OX40 agonist ivuxolimab. The source is an adult with an advanced solid tumor such as melanoma, head and neck, liver or kidney cancer.

The chain is built from TRBV7-9 and TRBJ2-5; 11 bases are a match to TRBD1. J gave up 2 bases and V 2 bases, and 4 bases lay outside the gene matches. The V gene's germline CDR1 is SEHNR and CDR2 FQNEAQ (reference sequence). The length of the CDR3 is 16 residues. CDR3 nucleotide sequence: TGTGCCAGCAGCTTATGGGGACAGGGGGTTCAAGAGACCCAGTACTTC. It translates to CASSLWGQGVQETQYF.

The chain carries TRBV30 and TRBJ2-5; 7 nucleotides agree with TRBD1. The CDR3 extends over 16 amino acids. Germline V CDR1 and CDR2: GTSNPN, SVGIG (reference sequence). With 3 bases clipped from V and 0 bases from J, the junction kept 10 bases outside the gene matches. CDR3 region: CAWSTGAATYQETQYF. Here the CDR3 DNA reads TGTGCCTGGAGCACAGGGGCCGCCACGTACCAAGAGACCCAGTACTTC. Full variable domain (rest looked up from reference TRBV30 and TRBJ2-5): SQTIHQWPATLVQPVGSPLSLECTVEGTSNPNLYWYRQAAGRGLQLLFYSVGIGQISSEVPQNLSASRPQDRQFILSSKKLLLSDSGFYLCAWSTGAATYQETQYFGPGTRLLVL.

In its sample, this clone was seen a few times. The gene calls are TRBV9 and TRBJ2-6, with D perhaps assigned TRBD1 or TRBD2 (5 bases each). Trimming removed 3 bases at V and 4 bases at J, with 17 bases between. Germline V gene lookup returns CDR1 SGDLS and CDR2 YYNGEE. The CDR3 is 17 amino acids. CDR3 DNA: TGTGCCAGCAGCGCAACGGGACGGCCCAGGGGGGCCAACGTCCTGACTTTC. It codes for CASSATGRPRGANVLTF.

The table lists this clone with a few counts. The genes are TRBV6-5 and TRBJ1-1, with D maybe TRBD1 (6 bases). The CDR3 loop spans 13 amino acids. Germline V gives CDR1 MNHEY, CDR2 SVGAGI. The V gene lost 6 bases and the J gene lost 4 bases, with 12 bases spanning the gap. The CDR3 DNA is TGTGCCAGCAGCGTACAGGGTTTCACTGAAGCTTTCTTT. Residues: CASSVQGFTEAFF.

The table lists this clone with a count of one. This may come from a read error, since a much larger clone is one base off. The chain is built from TRBV11-2 and TRBJ2-2; D is uncertain. The germline V gene has CDR1 SGHAT and CDR2 FQNNGV. The germline V and J ends were trimmed by 4 bases and 0 bases, with 0 bases remaining between them. This CDR3 is built from 12 residues. The CDR3 here is CASSSNTGELFF. The CDR3 DNA reads as TGTGCCAGCAGCTCGAACACCGGGGAGCTGTTTTTT.